A selection of T cell receptor beta chains follows, all from one sample in a study of blood T cell repertoires in COVID-19. Clones were sequenced by immunoSEQ multiplex PCR, and TCRdb holds only the in-frame ones, with some missing. The table includes more than 95,000 clones, about 88% detected once. Source material: peripheral blood. The receptors here all came from a human donor in a cohort sampled during active COVID-19. Each CDR3 is given with its conserved first and last residue. Fields, in order: clone size, D gene, V gene, J gene, CDR3 DNA, CDR3 protein. A D gene is named only where the DNA matches it firmly. Some rows have no size entry. The others give once, few or many, or a class for an expanded clone.

-	-	TRBV15	TRBJ1-1	TGTGCCACCAGCAGGGGTTACGACAGGTCGTTCTTT	CATSRGYDRSFF
-	TRBD2	TRBV10-2	TRBJ2-1	TGCGCCAGCAGTGTGAGCGGGGGGAGGGATGAGCAGTTCTTC	CASSVSGGRDEQFF
-	-	TRBV7-2	TRBJ2-7	TGTGCCAGCAGCTTAACGGTCTCCTCCTACGAGCAGTACTTC	CASSLTVSSYEQYF
-	TRBD1	TRBV19	TRBJ1-1	TGTGCCACTATAGACAGGGTAGTCACTGAAGCTTTCTTT	CATIDRVVTEAFF
-	-	TRBV15	TRBJ1-1	TGTGCCACCACGATAACAGAGAACACTGAAGCTTTCTTT	CATTITENTEAFF
-	TRBD2	TRBV2	TRBJ2-7	TGTGCCAGCAGAGCGGGGACTACCTACGAGCAGTACTTC	CASRAGTTYEQYF
many	-	TRBV10-2	TRBJ1-1	TGCGCCAGCAGTGATGTGACCCCAATCCTACTAAACACTGAAGCTTTCTTT	CASSDVTPILLNTEAFF
-	TRBD2	TRBV19	TRBJ2-5	TGTGCCAGTAGTATGCGGCTAGCGGGAGATGGAGAGACCCAGTACTTC	CASSMRLAGDGETQYF
-	TRBD1	TRBV24-1	TRBJ2-1	TGTGCCACCAGTGATTTTACAGGGGCCCGGGGTTACAATGAGCAGTTCTTC	CATSDFTGARGYNEQFF
-	-	TRBV29-1	TRBJ2-1	TGCAGCGTTGAAGGAGGGATGTGGGACTCCTACAATGAGCAGTTCTTC	CSVEGGMWDSYNEQFF
-	TRBD1	TRBV7-3	TRBJ2-2	TGTGCCAGCACCCTCCCTGAGCCGGGACAGAGATTTTCTGTGGGGCTGTTTTTT	CASTLPEPGQRFSVGLFF
-	-	TRBV19	TRBJ1-1	TGTGCCAGTAGTATCAGGGTTGGCACTGAAGCTTTCTTT	CASSIRVGTEAFF
-	-	TRBV2	TRBJ2-2	TGTGCCCGAAACGGAGAGTACAGGGCCGGGGAGCTGTTTTTT	CARNGEYRAGELFF
-	-	TRBV28	TRBJ1-6	TGTGCCAGCAGGTCGGACACGGCGAAAAGACCGAAGCATTCACCCCTCCACTTT	CASRSDTAKRPKHSPLHF
-	-	TRBV5-1	TRBJ2-1	TGCGCCAGCAGCTCGGGGGATGAGCAGTTCTTC	CASSSGDEQFF
-	TRBD1	TRBV5-4	TRBJ1-6	TGTGCCAGCAGCCCTCCGACAGGGACCAATTCACCCCTCCACTTT	CASSPPTGTNSPLHF
once	-	TRBV15	TRBJ2-7	TGTGCCACCAGCGGTCAGGGAATGTCCTACGAGCAGTACTTC	CATSGQGMSYEQYF
-	-	TRBV5-1	TRBJ1-1	TGCGCCAGCAGCCCATCACAGGGCCGGAACACTGAAGCTTTCTTT	CASSPSQGRNTEAFF
-	-	TRBV12-3/TRBV12-4	TRBJ1-3	TGTGCCAGCAGTACAGGGTTTGGCAACACCATATATTTT	CASSTGFGNTIYF
-	-	TRBV6-1	TRBJ1-2	TGTGCCAGCAGTGAGATCGTACAGAACTATGGCTACACCTTC	CASSEIVQNYGYTF
-	TRBD1	TRBV7-9	TRBJ1-1	TGTGCCAGCAGCCAGGGACAGGTAACTCTCACTGAAGCTTTCTTT	CASSQGQVTLTEAFF